This TCR beta chain was captured by sequencing in a study of CD8 T cells in ankylosing spondylitis. General study points: Peripheral blood held disease-linked clones only at relatively low frequency, and these were CD8+. Before this, some motif variants had been reported in reactive arthritis synovial fluid and blood. A motif in TCR beta, a set of eight or nine highly homologous variants, appeared characteristic of ankylosing spondylitis blood.

TCRdb passed the 5' RACE reads through MiXCR, listing each CDR3 protein once. Altogether fewer than 350,000 distinct CDR3 sequences are present, around 10% being singletons, with the ten largest covering roughly 9%. V was pared by 2 bases and J by 6 bases, with 9 bases between. Germline CDR1 is SGHDT and CDR2 is YYEEEE. The CDR3 extends over 13 amino acids. In its sample, this clonotype was seen many times. The antigen remains undetermined. Specimen: blood, either unsorted or a sorted T cell fraction (not recorded which). The clonotype was recovered from a female donor with ankylosing spondylitis or in good health (not recorded which). This sequence joins TRBV5-6 and TRBJ1-5, with D possibly being TRBD1 (5 bases). Here the CDR3 reads CASSFLGGQPQHF. Written as DNA, the CDR3 is TGTGCCAGCAGCTTCTTGGGGGGTCAGCCCCAGCATTTT.